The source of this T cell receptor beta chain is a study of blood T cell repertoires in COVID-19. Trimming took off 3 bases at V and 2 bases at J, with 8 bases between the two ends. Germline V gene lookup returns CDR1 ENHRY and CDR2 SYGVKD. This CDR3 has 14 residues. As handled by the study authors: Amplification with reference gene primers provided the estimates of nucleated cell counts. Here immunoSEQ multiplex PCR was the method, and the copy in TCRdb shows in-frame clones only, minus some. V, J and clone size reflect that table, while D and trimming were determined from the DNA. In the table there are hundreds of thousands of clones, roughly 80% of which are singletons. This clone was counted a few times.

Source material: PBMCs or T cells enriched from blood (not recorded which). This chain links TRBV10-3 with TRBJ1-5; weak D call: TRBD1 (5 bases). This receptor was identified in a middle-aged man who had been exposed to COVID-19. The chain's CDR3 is CAISDGGGNQPQHF. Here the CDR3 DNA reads TGTGCCATCAGTGACGGGGGTGGCAATCAGCCCCAGCATTTT.